This TCR beta chain appears in the sequencing data of a study of cytomegalovirus exposure and HLA in healthy donors. Overall study findings and caveats: Upon later analysis, HLA-associated TCR beta chains proved more clonally expanded than other, equally common chains. Most CMV-associated TCR beta chains were later found to appear HLA-restricted. Cytomegalovirus-associated status was assigned to fewer than 200 TCR beta chains. The number of N-insertions in an Asian-associated ancestry cluster was reportedly below the 666-donor mean in a later analysis.

The PCR had 60 Vbeta and 13 Jbeta primers. The assay was immunoSEQ multiplex PCR, and TCRdb's table has in-frame clones only and misses some. The table shows about 180,000 clones, with roughly 85% occurring only once. This CDR3 has 15 residues. V lost 2 bases and J lost 7; bases outside the gene matches: 11. The germline CDR1 and CDR2 sequences are SGDLS and YYNGEE. Concerning this clone itself: Its matching antigen is unknown.

V usage is TRBV9 and J usage is TRBJ1-1; TRBD1 matches at 7 bases. The sequence was collected from a man aged 40-55 years in good health and CMV-seropositive. The sequenced sample consisted of PBMCs. Written as DNA, the CDR3 is TGTGCCAGCAGCGTCGAGACAGGGACCCAGATTGAAGCTTTCTTT. It specifies CASSVETGTQIEAFF.